A single sample is the source of the 5 T cell receptor beta chains below, sequenced in a study of blood T cell repertoires in COVID-19. Clones were sequenced by immunoSEQ multiplex PCR, and TCRdb holds only the in-frame ones, with some missing. Of 150,000 to 200,000 clones detected, approximately 86% appear once; the ten largest clones hold under 2.5%. The source material was peripheral blood. Receptors originate from a man between 65 and 80 years old with active or convalescent COVID-19.

The chain recombines TRBV10-2 with TRBJ2-1, with a possible D match to TRBD1 (6 bases). CDR1 is WSHSY and CDR2 is SAAADI in the germline V gene. The CDR3 is 16 residues long. Trimming left V 1 base short and J 6 bases short, with 16 bases between. The CDR3 DNA reads TGCGCCAGCAGTGAGTTGTTTAGCCCAGGGGTCAATGAGCAGTTCTTC. This encodes CASSELFSPGVNEQFF.

The chain employs TRBV5-1 and TRBJ2-7; 9 nucleotides line up with TRBD1. Germline values: CDR1 SGHRS, CDR2 YFSETQ. V shed 3 bases and J 3 bases; nucleotides not matched to a gene: 7. The CDR3 spans 15 residues. The DNA of the CDR3 is TGCGCCAGCAGCTCCGAGGGACAGGGTGTCTACGAGCAGTACTTC. Its translation: CASSSEGQGVYEQYF.

This chain joins TRBV11-2 and TRBJ1-6, with a weak D call TRBD1 (6 bases). The CDR3 runs 16 residues. Germline V gene data show CDR1 as SGHAT and CDR2 as FQNNGV. Trimming cost V 1 base and J 7 bases, with 14 bases left between them. The CDR3 region has the DNA TGTGCCAGCAGCTTAGCGGCGACAGGTGTAAATTCACCCCTCCACTTT. Protein product: CASSLAATGVNSPLHF.

This chain uses TRBV14 with TRBJ1-2; D unresolved. The V and J ends lost 0 bases and 4 bases respectively, with 6 bases between them. Germline CDR1 reads SGHDN; CDR2 reads FVKESK. This CDR3 has 13 amino acids. The CDR3 region is CASSQDYSYGYTF. The CDR3 nucleotides are TGTGCCAGCAGCCAAGACTACAGCTATGGCTACACCTTC. Drawing the rest from reference TRBV14 and TRBJ1-2, the complete variable domain is EAGVTQFPSHSVIEKGQTVTLRCDPISGHDNLYWYRRVMGKEIKFLLHFVKESKQDESGMPNNRFLAERTGGTYSTLKVQPAELEDSGVYFCASSQDYSYGYTFGSGTRLTVV.

The chain has TRBV5-6 and TRBJ1-5, with D tentatively TRBD1 (6 bases). Germline loops: CDR1 SGHDT, CDR2 YYEEEE. This CDR3 has 13 amino acids. V was cut by 3 bases and J by 7 bases, with 11 bases left in between. The CDR3 sequence: CASSSFQGQPQHF. The CDR3 bases are TGTGCCAGCAGCTCCTTCCAGGGGCAGCCCCAGCATTTT.